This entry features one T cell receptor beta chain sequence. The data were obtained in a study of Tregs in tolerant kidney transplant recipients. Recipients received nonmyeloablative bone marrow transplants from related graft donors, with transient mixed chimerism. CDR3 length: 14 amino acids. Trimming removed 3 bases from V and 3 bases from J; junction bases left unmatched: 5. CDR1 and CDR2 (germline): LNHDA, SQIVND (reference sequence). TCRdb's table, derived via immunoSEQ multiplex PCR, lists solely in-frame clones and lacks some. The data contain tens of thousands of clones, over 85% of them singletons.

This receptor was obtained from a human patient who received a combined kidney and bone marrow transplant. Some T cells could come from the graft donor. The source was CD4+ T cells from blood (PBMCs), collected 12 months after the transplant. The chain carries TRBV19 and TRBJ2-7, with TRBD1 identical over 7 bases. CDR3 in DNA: TGTGCCAGTAGTATCAATGCAGGGGGCTACGAGCAGTACTTC. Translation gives CASSINAGGYEQYF.